The text below deals with one T cell receptor beta chain. The antigen is undetermined. Profiling relied on immunoSEQ multiplex PCR, and the TCRdb table lists in-frame clones only, not all of them. The sample contains 130,000 to 150,000 clones, 80% to 95% of which appear only once. CDR3 length: 16 residues. V was clipped by 5 bases and J by 0 bases, with 15 bases between them. The germline CDR1 and CDR2 sequences are SGHVS and FNYEAQ. This record comes from a study of T cell responses to AZD1222 COVID-19 vaccine. General study findings and limits: Mostly white British, mostly female donors; authors suggested clonal diversity may be underestimated. Baseline seropositivity characterized only a handful of AZD1222 recipients. The study sampled repertoires only after the peak T cell response.

This TCR derives from an adult in good health. The sample was peripheral blood, taken on day 0 of MenACWY control vaccination. This chain joins TRBV7-6 and TRBJ2-3, with D tentatively TRBD1 (6 bases). The CDR3 DNA reads TGTGCCAGCAGCAAGGGGGTTGGCGGCAGCACAGATACGCAGTATTTT. It codes for CASSKGVGGSTDTQYF.